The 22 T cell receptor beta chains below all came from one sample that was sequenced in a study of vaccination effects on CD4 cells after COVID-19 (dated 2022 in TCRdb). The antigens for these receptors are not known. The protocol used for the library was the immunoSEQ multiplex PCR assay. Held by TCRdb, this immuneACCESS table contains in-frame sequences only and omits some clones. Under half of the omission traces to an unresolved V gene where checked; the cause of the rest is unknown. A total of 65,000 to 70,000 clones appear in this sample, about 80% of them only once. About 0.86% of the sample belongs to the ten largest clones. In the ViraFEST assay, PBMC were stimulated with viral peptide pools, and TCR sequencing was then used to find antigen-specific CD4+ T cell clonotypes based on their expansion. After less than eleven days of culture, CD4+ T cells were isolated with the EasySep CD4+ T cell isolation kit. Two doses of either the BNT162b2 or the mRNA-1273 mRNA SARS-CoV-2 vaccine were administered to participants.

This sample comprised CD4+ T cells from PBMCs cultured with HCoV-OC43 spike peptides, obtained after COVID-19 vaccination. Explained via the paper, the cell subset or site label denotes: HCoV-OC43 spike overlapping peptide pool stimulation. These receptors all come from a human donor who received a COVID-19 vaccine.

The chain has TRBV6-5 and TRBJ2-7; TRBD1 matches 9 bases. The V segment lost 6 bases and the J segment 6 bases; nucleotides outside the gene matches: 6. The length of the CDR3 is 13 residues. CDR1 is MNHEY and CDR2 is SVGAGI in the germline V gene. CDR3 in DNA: TGTGCCAGCAGCCGCGACAGGGGGACCGAGCAGTACGTC. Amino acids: CASSRDRGTEQYV.

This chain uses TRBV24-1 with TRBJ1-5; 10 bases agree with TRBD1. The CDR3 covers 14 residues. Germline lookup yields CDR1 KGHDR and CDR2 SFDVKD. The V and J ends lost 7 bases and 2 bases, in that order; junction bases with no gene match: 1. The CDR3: CATRGTGGNQPQHF. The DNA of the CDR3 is TGTGCCACCAGAGGGACAGGGGGCAATCAGCCCCAGCATTTT.

The CDR3 region is CASNRGAGNTIYF. The CDR3 bases are TGTGCCAGCAATCGAGGGGCTGGAAACACCATATATTTT. The chain links TRBV6-5 to TRBJ1-3, with a weak D call TRBD1 (5 bases). Germline values: CDR1 MNHEY, CDR2 SVGAGI. V gave up 7 bases and J gave up 2 bases, with 9 bases separating them. The CDR3 runs to 13 residues.

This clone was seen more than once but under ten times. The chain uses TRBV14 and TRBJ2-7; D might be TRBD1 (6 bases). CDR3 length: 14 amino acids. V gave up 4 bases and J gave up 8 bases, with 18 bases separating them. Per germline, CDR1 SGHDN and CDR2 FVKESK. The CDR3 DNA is TGTGCCAGCAGCCCTCTCACCTCAACAGGGCAGCAGTACGTC. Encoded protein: CASSPLTSTGQQYV.

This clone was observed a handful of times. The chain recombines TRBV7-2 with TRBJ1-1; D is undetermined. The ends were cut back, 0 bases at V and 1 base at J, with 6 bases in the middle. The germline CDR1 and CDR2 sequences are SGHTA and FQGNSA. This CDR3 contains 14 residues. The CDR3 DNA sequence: TGTGCCAGCAGCTTAGCGGTCGCGAACACTGAAGCTTTCTTT. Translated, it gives CASSLAVANTEAFF.

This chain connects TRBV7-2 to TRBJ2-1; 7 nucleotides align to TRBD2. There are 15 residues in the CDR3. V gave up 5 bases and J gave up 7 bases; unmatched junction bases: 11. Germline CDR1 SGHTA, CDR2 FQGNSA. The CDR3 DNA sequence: TGTGCCAGCAGCGGCGGGGGACTTGGCACGAATGAGCAGTTCTTC. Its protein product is CASSGGGLGTNEQFF. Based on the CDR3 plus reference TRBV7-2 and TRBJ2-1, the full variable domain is GAGVSQSPSNKVTEKGKDVELRCDPISGHTALYWYRQSLGQGLEFLIYFQGNSAPDKSGLPSDRFSAERTGGSVSTLTIQRTQQEDSAVYLCASSGGGLGTNEQFFGPGTRLTVL.

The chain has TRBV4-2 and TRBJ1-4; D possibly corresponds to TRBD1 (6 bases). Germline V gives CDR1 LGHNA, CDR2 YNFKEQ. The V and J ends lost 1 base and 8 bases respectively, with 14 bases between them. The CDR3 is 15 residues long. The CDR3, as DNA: TGTGCCAGCAGCCAAGGGGCGGGGGCGAACGAAAAACTGTTTTTT. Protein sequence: CASSQGAGANEKLFF.

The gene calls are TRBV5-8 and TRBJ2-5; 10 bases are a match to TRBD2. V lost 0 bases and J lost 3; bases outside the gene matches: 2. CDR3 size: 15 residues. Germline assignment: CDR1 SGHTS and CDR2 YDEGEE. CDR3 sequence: CASSLGSGGEETQYF. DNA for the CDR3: TGTGCCAGCAGCTTGGGCAGCGGGGGGGAAGAGACCCAGTACTTC.

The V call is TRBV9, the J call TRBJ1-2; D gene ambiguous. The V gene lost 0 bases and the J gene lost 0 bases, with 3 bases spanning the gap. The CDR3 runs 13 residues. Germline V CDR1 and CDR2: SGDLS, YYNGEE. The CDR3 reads CASSVGANYGYTF. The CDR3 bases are TGTGCCAGCAGCGTAGGCGCTAACTATGGCTACACCTTC.

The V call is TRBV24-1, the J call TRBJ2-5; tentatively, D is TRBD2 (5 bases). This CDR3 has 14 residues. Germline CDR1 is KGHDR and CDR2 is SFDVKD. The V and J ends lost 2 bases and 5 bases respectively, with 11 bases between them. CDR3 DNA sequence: TGTGCCACCAGTGATTACACACAGCGGGAGACCCAGTACTTC. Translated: CATSDYTQRETQYF.

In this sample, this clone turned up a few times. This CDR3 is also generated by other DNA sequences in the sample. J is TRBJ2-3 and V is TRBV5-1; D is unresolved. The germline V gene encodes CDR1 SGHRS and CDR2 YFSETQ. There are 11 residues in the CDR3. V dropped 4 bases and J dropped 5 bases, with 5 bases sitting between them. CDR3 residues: CASSLGDTQYF. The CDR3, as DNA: TGCGCCAGCAGCCTAGGAGATACGCAGTATTTT.

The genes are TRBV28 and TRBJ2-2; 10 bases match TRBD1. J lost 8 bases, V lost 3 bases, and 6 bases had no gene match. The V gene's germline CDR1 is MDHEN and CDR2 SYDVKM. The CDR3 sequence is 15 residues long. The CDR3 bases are TGTGCCAGCAGTTTTCCGACAGGGGGCCTGGGGGAGCTGTTTTTT. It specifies CASSFPTGGLGELFF.

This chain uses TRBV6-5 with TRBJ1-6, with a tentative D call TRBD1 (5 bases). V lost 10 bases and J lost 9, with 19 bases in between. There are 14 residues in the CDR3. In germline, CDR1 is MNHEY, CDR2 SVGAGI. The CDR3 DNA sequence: TGTGCCACCTACCCCGGGACCTCGCGTTCACCCCTCCACTTT. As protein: CATYPGTSRSPLHF.

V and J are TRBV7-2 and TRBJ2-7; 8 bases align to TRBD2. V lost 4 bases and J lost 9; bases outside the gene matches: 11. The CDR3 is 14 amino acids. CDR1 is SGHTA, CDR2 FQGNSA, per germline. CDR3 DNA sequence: TGTGCCAGCAGCTGGGGATTCGGCAGCGGGGGGCAGTACGTC. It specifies CASSWGFGSGGQYV.

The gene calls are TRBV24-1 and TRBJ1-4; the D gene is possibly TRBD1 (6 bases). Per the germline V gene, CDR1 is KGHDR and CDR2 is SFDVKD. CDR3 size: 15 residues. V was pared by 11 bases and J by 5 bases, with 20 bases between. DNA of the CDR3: TGTGCCAATAGGATTAGGGGGGTTCGGAATGAAAAACTGTTTTTT. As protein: CANRIRGVRNEKLFF.

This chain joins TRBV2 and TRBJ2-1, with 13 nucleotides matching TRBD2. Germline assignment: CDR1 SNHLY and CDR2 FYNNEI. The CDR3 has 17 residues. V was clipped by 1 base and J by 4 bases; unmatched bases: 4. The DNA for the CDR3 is TGTGCCAGCAGTGAAGGGGGACTAGCGGGGCAATACAATGAGCAGTTCTTC. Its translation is CASSEGGLAGQYNEQFF. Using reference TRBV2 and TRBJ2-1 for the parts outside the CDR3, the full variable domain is EPEVTQTPSHQVTQMGQEVILRCVPISNHLYFYWYRQILGQKVEFLVSFYNNEISEKSEIFDDQFSVERPDGSNFTLKIRSTKLEDSAMYFCASSEGGLAGQYNEQFFGPGTRLTVL.

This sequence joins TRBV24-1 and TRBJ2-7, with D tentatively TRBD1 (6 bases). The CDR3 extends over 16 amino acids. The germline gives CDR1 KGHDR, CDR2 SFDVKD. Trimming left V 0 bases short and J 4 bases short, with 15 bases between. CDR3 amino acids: CATSDLGDTGEYEQYV. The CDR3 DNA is TGTGCCACCAGTGATTTGGGGGACACAGGAGAATACGAGCAGTACGTC.

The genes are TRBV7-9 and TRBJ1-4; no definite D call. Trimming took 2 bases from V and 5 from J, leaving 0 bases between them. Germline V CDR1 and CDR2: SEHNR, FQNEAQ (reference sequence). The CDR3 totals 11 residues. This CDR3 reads CASSLNEKLFF. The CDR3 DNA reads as TGTGCCAGCAGCTTAAATGAAAAACTGTTTTTT.

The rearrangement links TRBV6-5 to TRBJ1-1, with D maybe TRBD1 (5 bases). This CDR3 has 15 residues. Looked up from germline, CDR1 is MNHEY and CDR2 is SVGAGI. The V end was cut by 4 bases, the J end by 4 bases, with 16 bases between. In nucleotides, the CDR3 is TGTGCCAGCAGTTCCCGGTGGGGCCCTAGCACTGAAGCTTTCTTT. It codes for CASSSRWGPSTEAFF.

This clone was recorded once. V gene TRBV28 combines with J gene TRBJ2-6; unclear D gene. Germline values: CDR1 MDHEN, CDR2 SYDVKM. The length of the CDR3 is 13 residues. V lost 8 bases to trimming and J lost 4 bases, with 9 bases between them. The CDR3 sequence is CASFSSGANVLTF. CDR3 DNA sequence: TGTGCCAGCTTTTCGTCCGGGGCCAACGTCCTGACTTTC.

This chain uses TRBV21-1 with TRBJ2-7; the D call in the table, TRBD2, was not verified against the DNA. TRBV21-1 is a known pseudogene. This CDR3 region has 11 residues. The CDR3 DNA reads TGTGCCAACTATAGCGGTCACGAGCAGTACGTC. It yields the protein CANYSGHEQYV.

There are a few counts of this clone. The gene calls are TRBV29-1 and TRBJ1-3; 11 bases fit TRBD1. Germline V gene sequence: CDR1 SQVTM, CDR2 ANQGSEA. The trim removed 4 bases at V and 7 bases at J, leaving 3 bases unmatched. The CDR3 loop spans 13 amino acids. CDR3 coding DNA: TGCAGCGTTGTCCGGGACAGGGGGAACACCATATATTTT. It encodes CSVVRDRGNTIYF.